This T cell receptor beta chain was identified during a study of Graves' ophthalmopathy and Graves' hyperthyroidism. Whole-study context: Stable hyperthyroid donors showed no ophthalmopathy during 18 months follow-up.

For repertoire sequencing, the TCR beta CDR3 regions were amplified from RNA transcripts. RT-PCR in the first round used HTBI primers; a second-round multiplex PCR followed. One entry per CDR3 protein, called by TCRdb with MiXCR from the multiplex PCR reads. The sample holds around 590,000 distinct CDR3 sequences; roughly 39% are singletons and the top ten take 4% to 5%. Sequencing was carried out using peripheral blood or thyroid tissue (not recorded which). The TCR comes from an adult man with Graves' hyperthyroidism.

In DNA form, the CDR3 reads TGTGCCAGCAGTCTGGACAGAGGGGGGCCCGGAGAGACCCAGTACTTC. Protein sequence: CASSLDRGGPGETQYF. The chain recombines TRBV6-5 with TRBJ2-5; D tentatively fits TRBD1 or TRBD2 (6 bases each). The germline V gene has CDR1 MNHEY and CDR2 SVGAGI. The CDR3 is made up of 16 amino acids. V lost 5 bases to trimming and J lost 4 bases, with 20 bases between them.